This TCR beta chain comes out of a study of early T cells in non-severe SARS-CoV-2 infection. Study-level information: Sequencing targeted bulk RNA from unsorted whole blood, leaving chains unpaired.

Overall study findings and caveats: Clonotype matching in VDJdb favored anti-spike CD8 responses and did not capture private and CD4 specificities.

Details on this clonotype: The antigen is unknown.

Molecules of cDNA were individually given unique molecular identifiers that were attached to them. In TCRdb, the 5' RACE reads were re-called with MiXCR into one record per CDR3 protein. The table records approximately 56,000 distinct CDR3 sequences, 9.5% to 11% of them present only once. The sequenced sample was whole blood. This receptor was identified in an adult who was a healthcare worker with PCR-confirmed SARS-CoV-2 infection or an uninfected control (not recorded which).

The CDR3 bases are TGCAGTGCTAGAGAAGAGCCAGGCTACACCTTC. This sequence encodes CSAREEPGYTF. The chain employs TRBV20-1 and TRBJ1-2; D not resolved. The CDR3 covers 11 residues. V lost 0 bases to trimming and J lost 8 bases, with 7 bases between them. Germline V gives CDR1 DFQATT, CDR2 SNEGSKA (reference sequence).